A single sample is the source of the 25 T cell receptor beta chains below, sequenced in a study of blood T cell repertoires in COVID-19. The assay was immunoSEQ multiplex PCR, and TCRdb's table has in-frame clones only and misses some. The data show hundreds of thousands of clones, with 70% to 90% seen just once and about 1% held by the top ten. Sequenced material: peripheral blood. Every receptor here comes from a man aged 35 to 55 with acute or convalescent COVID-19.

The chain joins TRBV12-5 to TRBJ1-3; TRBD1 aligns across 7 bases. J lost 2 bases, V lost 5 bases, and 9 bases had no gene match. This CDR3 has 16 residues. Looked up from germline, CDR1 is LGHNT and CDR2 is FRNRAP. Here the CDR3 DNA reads TGTGCTAGTGGTCTGAGACAGGGAGACGCTGGAAACACCATATATTTT. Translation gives CASGLRQGDAGNTIYF. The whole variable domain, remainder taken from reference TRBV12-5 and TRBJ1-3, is DARVTQTPRHKVTEMGQEVTMRCQPILGHNTVFWYRQTMMQGLELLAYFRNRAPLDDSGMPKDRFSAEMPDATLATLKIQPSEPRDSAVYFCASGLRQGDAGNTIYFGEGSWLTVV.

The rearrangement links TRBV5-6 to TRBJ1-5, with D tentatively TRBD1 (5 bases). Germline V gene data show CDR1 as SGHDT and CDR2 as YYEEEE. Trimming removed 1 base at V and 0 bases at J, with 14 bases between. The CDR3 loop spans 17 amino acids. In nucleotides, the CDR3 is TGTGCCAGCAGCTTGCAGGGAAACTTGAATAGCAATCAGCCCCAGCATTTT. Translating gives CASSLQGNLNSNQPQHF.

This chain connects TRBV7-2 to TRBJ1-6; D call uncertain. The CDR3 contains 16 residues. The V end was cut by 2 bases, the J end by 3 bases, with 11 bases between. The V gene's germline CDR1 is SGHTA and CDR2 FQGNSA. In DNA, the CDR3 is TGTGCCAGCAGCTTATATCCGCGAATCTATAATTCACCCCTCCACTTT. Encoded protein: CASSLYPRIYNSPLHF.

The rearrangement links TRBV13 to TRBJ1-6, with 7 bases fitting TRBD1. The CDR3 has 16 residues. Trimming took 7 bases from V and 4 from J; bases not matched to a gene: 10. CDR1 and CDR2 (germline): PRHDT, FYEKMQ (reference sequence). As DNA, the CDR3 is TGTGCCAGCACCTCCGGTGGGACAGAATATAATTCACCCCTCCACTTT. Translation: CASTSGGTEYNSPLHF.

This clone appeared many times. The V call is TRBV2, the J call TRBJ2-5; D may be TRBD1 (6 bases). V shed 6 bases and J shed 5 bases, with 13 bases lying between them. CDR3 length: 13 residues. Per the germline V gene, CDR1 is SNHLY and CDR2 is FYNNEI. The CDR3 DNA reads TGTGCCAGCAGCCAGGGGCGCAGGGAGACCCAGTACTTC. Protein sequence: CASSQGRRETQYF.

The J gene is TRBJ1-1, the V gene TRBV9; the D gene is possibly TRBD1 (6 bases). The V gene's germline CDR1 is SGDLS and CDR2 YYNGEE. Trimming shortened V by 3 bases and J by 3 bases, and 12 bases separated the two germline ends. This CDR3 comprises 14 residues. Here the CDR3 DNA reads TGTGCCAGCAGCGACGGGACATCCCACACTGAAGCTTTCTTT. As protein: CASSDGTSHTEAFF.

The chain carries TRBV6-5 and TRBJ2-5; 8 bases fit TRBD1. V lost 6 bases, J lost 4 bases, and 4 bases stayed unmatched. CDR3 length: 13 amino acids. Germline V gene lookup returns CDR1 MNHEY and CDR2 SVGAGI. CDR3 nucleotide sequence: TGTGCCAGCAGACAGGGGGGTGCAGAGACCCAGTACTTC. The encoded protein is CASRQGGAETQYF.

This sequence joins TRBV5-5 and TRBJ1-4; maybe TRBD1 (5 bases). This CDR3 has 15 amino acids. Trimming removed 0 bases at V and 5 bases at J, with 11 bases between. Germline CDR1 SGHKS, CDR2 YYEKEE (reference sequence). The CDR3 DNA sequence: TGTGCCAGCAGCTTGGAGGCCAGGGAAAATGAAAAACTGTTTTTT. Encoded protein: CASSLEARENEKLFF.

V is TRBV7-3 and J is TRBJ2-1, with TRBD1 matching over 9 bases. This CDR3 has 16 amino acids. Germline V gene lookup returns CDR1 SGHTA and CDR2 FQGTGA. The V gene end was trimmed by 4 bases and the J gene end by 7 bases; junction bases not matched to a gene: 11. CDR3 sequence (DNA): TGTGCCAGCAGCTCCTCGGGACAGGGTAATTCAAATGAGCAGTTCTTC. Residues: CASSSSGQGNSNEQFF.

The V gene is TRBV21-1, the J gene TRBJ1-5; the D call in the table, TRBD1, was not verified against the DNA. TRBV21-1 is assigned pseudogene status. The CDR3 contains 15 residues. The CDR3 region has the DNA TGTGCCAGCAGCAAAGATCAGCAGGGGGCCAAGCCCCAGCATTTT. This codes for CASSKDQQGAKPQHF.

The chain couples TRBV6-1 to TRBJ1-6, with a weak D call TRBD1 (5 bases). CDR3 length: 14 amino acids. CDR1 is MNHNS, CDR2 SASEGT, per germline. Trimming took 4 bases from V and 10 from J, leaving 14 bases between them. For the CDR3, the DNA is TGTGCCAGCAGTGGGTGGACACTGGGATCACCCCTCCACTTT. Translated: CASSGWTLGSPLHF.

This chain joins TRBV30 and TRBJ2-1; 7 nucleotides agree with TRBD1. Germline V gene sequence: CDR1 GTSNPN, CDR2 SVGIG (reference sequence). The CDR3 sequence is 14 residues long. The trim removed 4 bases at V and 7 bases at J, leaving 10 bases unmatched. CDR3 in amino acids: CAWIDRGLGNEQFF. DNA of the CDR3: TGTGCCTGGATCGATAGGGGGCTAGGGAATGAGCAGTTCTTC.

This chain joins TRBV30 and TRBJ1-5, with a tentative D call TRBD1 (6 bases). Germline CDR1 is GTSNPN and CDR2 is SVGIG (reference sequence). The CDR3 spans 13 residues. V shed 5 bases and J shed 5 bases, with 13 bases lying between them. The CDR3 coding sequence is TGTGCCTGGTCCACAGGGAGGGATCAGCCCCAGCATTTT. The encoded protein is CAWSTGRDQPQHF.

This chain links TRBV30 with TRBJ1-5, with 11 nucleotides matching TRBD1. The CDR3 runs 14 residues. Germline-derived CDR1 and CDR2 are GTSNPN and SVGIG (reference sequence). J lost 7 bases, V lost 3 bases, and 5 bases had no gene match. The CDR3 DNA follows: TGTGCCTGGAGCGGGGGACAGGGGGAACAGCCCCAGCATTTT. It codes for CAWSGGQGEQPQHF.

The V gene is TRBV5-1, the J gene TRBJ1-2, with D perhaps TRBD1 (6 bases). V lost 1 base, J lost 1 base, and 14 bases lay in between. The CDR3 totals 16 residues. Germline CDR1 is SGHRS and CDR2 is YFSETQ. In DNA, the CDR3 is TGCGCCAGCAGCTTGTACGAACAGGGTTATAACTATGGCTACACCTTC. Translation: CASSLYEQGYNYGYTF.

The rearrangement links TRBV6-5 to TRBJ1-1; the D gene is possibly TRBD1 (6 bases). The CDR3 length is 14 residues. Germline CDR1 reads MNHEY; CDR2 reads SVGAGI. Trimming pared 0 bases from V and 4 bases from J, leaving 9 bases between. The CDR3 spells CASSYSQGSTEAFF. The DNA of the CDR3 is TGTGCCAGCAGTTACTCACAGGGCAGCACTGAAGCTTTCTTT.

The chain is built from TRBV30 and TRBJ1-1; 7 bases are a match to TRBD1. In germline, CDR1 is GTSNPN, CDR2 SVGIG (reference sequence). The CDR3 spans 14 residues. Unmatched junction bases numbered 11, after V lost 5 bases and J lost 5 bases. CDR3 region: CAWYKETGRTEAFF. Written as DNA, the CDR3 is TGTGCCTGGTATAAGGAGACAGGGAGGACTGAAGCTTTCTTT.

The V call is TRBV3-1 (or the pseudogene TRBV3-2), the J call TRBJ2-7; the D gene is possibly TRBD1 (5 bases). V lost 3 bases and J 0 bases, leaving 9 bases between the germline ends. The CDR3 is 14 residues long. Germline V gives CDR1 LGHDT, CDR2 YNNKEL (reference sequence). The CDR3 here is CASSQDMISYEQYF. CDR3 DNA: TGTGCCAGCAGCCAGGACATGATCTCCTACGAGCAGTACTTC.

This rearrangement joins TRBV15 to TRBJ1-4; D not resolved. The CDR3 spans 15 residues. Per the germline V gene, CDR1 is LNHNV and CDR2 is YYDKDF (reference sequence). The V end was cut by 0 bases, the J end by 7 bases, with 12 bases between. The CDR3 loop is CATSRDRLRSEKLFF. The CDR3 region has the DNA TGTGCCACCAGCAGAGATAGGCTGAGGAGTGAAAAACTGTTTTTT.

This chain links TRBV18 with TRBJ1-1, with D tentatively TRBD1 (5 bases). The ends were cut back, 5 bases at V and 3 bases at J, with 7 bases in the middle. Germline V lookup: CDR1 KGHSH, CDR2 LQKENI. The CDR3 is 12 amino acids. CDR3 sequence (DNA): TGTGCCAGCTCAGACAGAGACACTGAAGCTTTCTTT. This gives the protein CASSDRDTEAFF.

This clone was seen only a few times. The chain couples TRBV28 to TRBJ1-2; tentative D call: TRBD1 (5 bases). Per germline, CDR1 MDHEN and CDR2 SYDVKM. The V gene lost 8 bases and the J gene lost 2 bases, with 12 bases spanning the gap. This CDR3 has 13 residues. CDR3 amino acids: CASGGGSNYGYTF. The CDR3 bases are TGTGCCAGCGGGGGGGGATCCAACTATGGCTACACCTTC.

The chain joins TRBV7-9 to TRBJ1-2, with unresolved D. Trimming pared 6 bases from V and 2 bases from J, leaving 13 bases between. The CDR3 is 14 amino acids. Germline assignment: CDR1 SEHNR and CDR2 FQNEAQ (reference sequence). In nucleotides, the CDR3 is TGTGCCAGCAGGCTAGCGCTAACCAACTATGGCTACACCTTC. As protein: CASRLALTNYGYTF.

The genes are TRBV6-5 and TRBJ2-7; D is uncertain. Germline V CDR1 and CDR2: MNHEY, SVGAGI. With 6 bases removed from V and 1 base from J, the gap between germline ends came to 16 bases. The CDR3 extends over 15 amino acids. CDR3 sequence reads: CASSSAYSSSYEQYF. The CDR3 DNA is TGTGCCAGCAGCTCCGCCTACAGTTCTTCCTACGAGCAGTACTTC.

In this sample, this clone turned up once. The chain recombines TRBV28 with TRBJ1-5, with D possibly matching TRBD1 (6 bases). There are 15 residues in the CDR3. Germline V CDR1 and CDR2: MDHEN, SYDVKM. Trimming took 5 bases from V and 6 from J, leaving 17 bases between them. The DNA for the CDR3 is TGTGCCAGCAGTCGTACAGGGAGTACCAGTCAGCCCCAGCATTTT. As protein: CASSRTGSTSQPQHF.

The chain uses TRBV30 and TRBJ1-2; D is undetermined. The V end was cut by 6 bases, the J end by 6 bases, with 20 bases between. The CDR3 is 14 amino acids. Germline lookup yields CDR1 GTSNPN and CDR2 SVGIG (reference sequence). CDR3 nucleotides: TGTGCCTGCTCACTTACCCTAGGTATCGATGGCTACACCTTC. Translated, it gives CACSLTLGIDGYTF.